Shown below are 17 T cell receptor beta chains from a single sample sequenced in a study of cytotoxic CD8 clonotypes in ibrutinib-treated CLL. TCRdb's table, derived via immunoSEQ multiplex PCR, lists solely in-frame clones and lacks some. The sample has some 200,000 clones; about three quarters are singletons. The starting material was PBMCs, obtained after 12 months of ibrutinib treatment. These receptor sequences come from a human donor with chronic lymphocytic leukemia.

V is TRBV7-2 and J is TRBJ2-3, with 8 bases identical to TRBD1. This CDR3 has 15 residues. Germline V gene sequence: CDR1 SGHTA, CDR2 FQGNSA. V lost 6 bases to trimming and J lost 3 bases; unmatched junction nucleotides: 8. CDR3 in amino acids: CASRPDRGRTDTQYF. CDR3 coding DNA: TGTGCCAGCAGACCAGACAGGGGTCGGACAGATACGCAGTATTTT.

This chain connects TRBV5-4 to TRBJ2-2, with 7 bases lining up with TRBD1. The CDR3 is made up of 13 amino acids. V shed 4 bases, J shed 4 bases, and the junction held 1 base outside the gene matches. Germline-derived CDR1 and CDR2 are SGHNT and YYREEE (reference sequence). CDR3: CASSRDSTGELFF. The DNA for the CDR3 is TGTGCCAGCAGCCGGGACAGCACCGGGGAGCTGTTTTTT.

This chain uses TRBV7-2 with TRBJ2-5; no firm D call. Looked up from germline, CDR1 is SGHTA and CDR2 is FQGNSA. Trimming stripped 3 bases from V and 3 bases from J, with 14 bases between. There are 15 residues in the CDR3. The CDR3 DNA is TGTGCCAGCAGCTTGTCCTGGGCGACCAAAGAGACCCAGTACTTC. This gives the protein CASSLSWATKETQYF.

CDR3 sequence reads: CASNKGGDSYGYTF. The CDR3 DNA reads as TGTGCCAGCAACAAAGGCGGGGACAGCTATGGCTACACCTTC. The chain employs TRBV7-8 and TRBJ1-2; TRBD1 aligns across 7 bases. The germline CDR1 and CDR2 sequences are SGHVS and FQNEAQ. V was pared by 7 bases and J by 4 bases, with 9 bases of the junction left unmatched. CDR3 length: 14 residues.

The rearrangement links TRBV19 to TRBJ2-7, with 9 bases matching TRBD1. V gave up 5 bases and J gave up 5 bases; unmatched junction bases: 4. This CDR3 spans 13 amino acids. Germline assignment: CDR1 LNHDA and CDR2 SQIVND (reference sequence). The DNA of the CDR3 is TGTGCCAGTAGTCCGGGACAGGGCAACGAGCAGTACTTC. Its translation: CASSPGQGNEQYF.

V gene TRBV7-3 combines with J gene TRBJ2-5; TRBD2 is a possible D gene (5 bases). Germline values: CDR1 SGHTA, CDR2 FQGTGA. This CDR3 region has 15 residues. V dropped 2 bases and J dropped 5 bases, with 15 bases sitting between them. The CDR3 sequence: CASSLGSAHGETQYF. CDR3 sequence (DNA): TGTGCCAGCAGCTTAGGTAGCGCCCACGGGGAGACCCAGTACTTC.

The rearrangement joins TRBV19 to TRBJ2-3; no firm D call. Germline assignment: CDR1 LNHDA and CDR2 SQIVND (reference sequence). The CDR3 is 13 amino acids. V was clipped by 3 bases and J by 6 bases, with 10 bases between them. CDR3 loop: CASSIVAWDTQYF. In nucleotides, the CDR3 is TGTGCCAGTAGTATTGTGGCCTGGGATACGCAGTATTTT.

The CDR3 loop is CASSPTLVMDYNEQFF. CDR3 coding DNA: TGTGCCAGCAGCCCCACACTAGTGATGGACTACAATGAGCAGTTCTTC. This chain links TRBV7-9 with TRBJ2-1; possible D gene TRBD2, 5 bases. The V end was cut by 5 bases, the J end by 3 bases, with 17 bases between. CDR3 size: 16 residues. Germline CDR1 reads SEHNR; CDR2 reads FQNEAQ (reference sequence).

The chain recombines TRBV9 with TRBJ1-2; 7 bases are shared with TRBD1. In germline, CDR1 is SGDLS, CDR2 YYNGEE. The length of the CDR3 is 13 residues. V shed 4 bases, J shed 2 bases, and the junction held 2 bases outside the gene matches. CDR3 loop: CASSSGQNYGYTF. The CDR3 coding sequence is TGTGCCAGCAGCTCGGGACAGAACTATGGCTACACCTTC.

This chain uses TRBV6-1 with TRBJ1-2; D not resolved. Germline V lookup: CDR1 MNHNS, CDR2 SASEGT. The CDR3 has 13 amino acids. Trimming took 6 bases from V and 5 from J, leaving 13 bases between them. This CDR3 reads CASRRHLGYGYTF. CDR3 coding DNA: TGTGCCAGCAGAAGACATCTCGGTTATGGCTACACCTTC.

The J gene is TRBJ2-7, the V gene TRBV27; 9 bases line up with TRBD2. This CDR3 contains 14 residues. Germline trimming cut 3 bases from V and 8 bases from J; bases unmatched to any gene: 8. Germline assignment: CDR1 MNHEY and CDR2 SMNVEV (reference sequence). The CDR3 loop reads CASSFRSGRGKQYF. The CDR3 DNA is TGTGCCAGCAGTTTTCGTAGCGGGAGAGGGAAGCAGTACTTC.

The rearrangement uses TRBV19 and TRBJ1-2; D is ambiguous. The CDR3 covers 14 residues. CDR1 is LNHDA, CDR2 SQIVND, per germline (reference sequence). With 2 bases removed from V and 3 bases from J, the gap between germline ends came to 10 bases. The CDR3 reads CASSIRVSDYGYTF. DNA for the CDR3: TGTGCCAGTAGTATAAGAGTTTCCGACTATGGCTACACCTTC.

CDR3 protein: CATTRGDQETQYF. The CDR3 DNA reads TGTGCCACCACCCGGGGGGACCAAGAGACCCAGTACTTC. The J gene is TRBJ2-5, the V gene TRBV15; 7 nucleotides align to TRBD2. Unmatched junction bases numbered 2, after V lost 7 bases and J lost 0 bases. The CDR3 has 13 residues. Germline CDR1 reads LNHNV; CDR2 reads YYDKDF (reference sequence).

V gene TRBV10-3 combines with J gene TRBJ2-7; D remains ambiguous. Germline V lookup: CDR1 ENHRY, CDR2 SYGVKD. V was pared by 0 bases and J by 3 bases, with 12 bases between. This CDR3 region has 15 residues. The CDR3 spells CAISESHGSDYEQYF. The CDR3 DNA sequence: TGTGCCATCAGTGAGTCGCACGGCTCAGACTACGAGCAGTACTTC.

The J gene is TRBJ2-6, the V gene TRBV7-2; possible D gene TRBD2, 6 bases. The germline gives CDR1 SGHTA, CDR2 FQGNSA. Trimming stripped 2 bases from V and 12 bases from J, with 14 bases between. This CDR3 comprises 14 residues. CDR3 amino acids: CASSLRGLESVLTF. The CDR3 bases are TGTGCCAGCAGCTTACGGGGACTCGAGAGCGTCCTGACTTTC.

The chain links TRBV29-1 to TRBJ1-4, with 9 positions matching TRBD1. Germline values: CDR1 SQVTM, CDR2 ANQGSEA. The CDR3 covers 13 residues. Germline trimming cut 5 bases from V and 4 bases from J; bases unmatched to any gene: 2. The CDR3 region is CSVHRGLNEKLFF. The CDR3, as DNA: TGCAGCGTTCACAGGGGGCTTAATGAAAAACTGTTTTTT.

This chain joins TRBV15 and TRBJ2-7; 12 nucleotides agree with TRBD2. The J call may be wrong; the DNA end is better matched by TRBJ2-5. Germline V CDR1 and CDR2: LNHNV, YYDKDF (reference sequence). This CDR3 contains 17 residues. The CDR3: CATSSGLAGGYQETQYF. CDR3 in DNA: TGTGCCACCAGCAGCGGCCTAGCGGGGGGGTACCAAGAGACCCAGTACTTC.